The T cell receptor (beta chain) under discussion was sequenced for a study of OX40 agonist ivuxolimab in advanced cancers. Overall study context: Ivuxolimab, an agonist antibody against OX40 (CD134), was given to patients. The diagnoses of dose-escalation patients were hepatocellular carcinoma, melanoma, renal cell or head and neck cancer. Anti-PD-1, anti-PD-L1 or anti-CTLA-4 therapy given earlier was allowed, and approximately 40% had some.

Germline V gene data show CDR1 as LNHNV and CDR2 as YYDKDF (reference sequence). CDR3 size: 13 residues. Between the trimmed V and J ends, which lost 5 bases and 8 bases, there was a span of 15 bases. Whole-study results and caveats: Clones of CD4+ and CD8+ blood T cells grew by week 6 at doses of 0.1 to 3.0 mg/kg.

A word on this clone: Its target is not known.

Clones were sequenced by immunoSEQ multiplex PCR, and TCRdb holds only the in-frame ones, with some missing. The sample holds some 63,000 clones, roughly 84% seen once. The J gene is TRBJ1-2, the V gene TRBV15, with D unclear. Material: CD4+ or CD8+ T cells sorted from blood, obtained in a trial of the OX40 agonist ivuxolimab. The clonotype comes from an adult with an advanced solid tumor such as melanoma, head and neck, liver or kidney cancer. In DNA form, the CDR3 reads TGTGCCACCAGCGAGGTAGCGGCGAAGGGCTACACCTTC. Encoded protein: CATSEVAAKGYTF.